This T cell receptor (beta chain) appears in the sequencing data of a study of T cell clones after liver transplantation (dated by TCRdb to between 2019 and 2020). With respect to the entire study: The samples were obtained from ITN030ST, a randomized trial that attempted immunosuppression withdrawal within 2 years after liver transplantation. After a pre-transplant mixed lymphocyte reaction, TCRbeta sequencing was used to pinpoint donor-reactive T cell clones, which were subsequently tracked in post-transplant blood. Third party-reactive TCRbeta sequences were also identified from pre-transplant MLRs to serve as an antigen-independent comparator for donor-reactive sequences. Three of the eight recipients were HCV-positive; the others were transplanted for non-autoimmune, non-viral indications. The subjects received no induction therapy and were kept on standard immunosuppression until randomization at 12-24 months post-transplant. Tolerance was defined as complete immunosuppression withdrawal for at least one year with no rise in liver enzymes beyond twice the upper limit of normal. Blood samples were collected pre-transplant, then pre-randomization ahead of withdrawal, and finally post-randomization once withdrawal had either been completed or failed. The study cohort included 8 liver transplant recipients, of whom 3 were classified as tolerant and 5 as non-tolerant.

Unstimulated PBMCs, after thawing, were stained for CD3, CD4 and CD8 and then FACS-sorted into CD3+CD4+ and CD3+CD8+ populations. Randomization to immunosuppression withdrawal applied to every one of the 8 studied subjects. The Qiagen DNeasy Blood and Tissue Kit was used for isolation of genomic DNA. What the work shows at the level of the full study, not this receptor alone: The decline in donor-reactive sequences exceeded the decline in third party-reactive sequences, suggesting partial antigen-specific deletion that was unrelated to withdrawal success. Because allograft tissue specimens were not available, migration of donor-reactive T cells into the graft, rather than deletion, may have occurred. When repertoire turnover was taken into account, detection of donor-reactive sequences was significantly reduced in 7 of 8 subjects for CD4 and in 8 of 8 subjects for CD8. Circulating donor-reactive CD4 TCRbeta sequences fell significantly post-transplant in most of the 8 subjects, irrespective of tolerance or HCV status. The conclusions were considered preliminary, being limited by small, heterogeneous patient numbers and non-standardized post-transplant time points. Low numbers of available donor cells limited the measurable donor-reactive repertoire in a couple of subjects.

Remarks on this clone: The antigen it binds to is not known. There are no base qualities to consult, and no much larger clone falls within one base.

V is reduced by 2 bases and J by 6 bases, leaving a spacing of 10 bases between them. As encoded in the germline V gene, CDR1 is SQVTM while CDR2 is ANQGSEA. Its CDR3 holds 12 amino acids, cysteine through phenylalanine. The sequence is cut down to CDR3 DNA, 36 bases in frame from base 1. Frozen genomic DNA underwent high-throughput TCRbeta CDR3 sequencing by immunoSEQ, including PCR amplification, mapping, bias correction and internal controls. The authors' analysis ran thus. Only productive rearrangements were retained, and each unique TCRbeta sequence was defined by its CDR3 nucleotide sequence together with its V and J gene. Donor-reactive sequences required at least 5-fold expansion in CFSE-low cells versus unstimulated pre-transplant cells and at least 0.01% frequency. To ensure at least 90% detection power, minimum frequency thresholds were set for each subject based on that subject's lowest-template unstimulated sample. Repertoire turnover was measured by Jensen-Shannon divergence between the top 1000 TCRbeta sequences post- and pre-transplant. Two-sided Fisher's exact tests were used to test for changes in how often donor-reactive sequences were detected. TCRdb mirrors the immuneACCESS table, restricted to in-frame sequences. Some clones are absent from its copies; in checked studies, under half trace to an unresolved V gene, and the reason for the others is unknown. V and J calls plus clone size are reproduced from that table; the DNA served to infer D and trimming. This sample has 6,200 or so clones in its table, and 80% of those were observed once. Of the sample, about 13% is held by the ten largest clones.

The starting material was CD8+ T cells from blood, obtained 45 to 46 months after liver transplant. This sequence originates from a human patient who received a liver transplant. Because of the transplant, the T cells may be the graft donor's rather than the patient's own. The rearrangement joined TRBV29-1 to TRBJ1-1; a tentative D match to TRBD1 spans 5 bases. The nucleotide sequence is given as TGCAGCGTTGAATGGGGGGGGGCTGAAGCTTTCTTT. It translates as CSVEWGGAEAFF.